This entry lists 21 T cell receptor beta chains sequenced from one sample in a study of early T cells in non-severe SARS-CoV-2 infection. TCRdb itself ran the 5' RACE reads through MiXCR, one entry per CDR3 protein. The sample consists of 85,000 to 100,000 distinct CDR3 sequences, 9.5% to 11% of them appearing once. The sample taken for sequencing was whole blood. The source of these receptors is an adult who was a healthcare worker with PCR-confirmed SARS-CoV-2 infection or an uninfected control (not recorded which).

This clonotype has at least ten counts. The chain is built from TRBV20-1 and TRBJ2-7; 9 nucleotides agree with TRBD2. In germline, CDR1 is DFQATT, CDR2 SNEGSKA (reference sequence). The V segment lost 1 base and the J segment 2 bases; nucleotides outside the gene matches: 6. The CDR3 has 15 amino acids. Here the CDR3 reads CSARVSTSGTYEQYF. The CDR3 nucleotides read TGCAGTGCTAGAGTCTCGACTAGCGGAACCTACGAGCAGTACTTC.

CDR3 bases: TGCGCCAGCAGCCAAGCGAGAGGATCGGTGAGGGAGCAGTACTTC. Protein: CASSQARGSVREQYF. The rearrangement joins TRBV4-1 to TRBJ2-7; D is unclear. This CDR3 is built from 15 residues. Germline V gene sequence: CDR1 MGHRA, CDR2 YSYEKL. The germline V and J ends were trimmed by 1 base and 7 bases, with 17 bases remaining between them.

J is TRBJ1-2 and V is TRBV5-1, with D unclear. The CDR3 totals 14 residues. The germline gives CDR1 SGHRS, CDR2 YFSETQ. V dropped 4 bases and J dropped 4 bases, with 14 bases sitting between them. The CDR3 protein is CASSPERASYGYTF. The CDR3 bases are TGCGCCAGCAGCCCGGAAAGGGCCTCCTATGGCTACACCTTC.

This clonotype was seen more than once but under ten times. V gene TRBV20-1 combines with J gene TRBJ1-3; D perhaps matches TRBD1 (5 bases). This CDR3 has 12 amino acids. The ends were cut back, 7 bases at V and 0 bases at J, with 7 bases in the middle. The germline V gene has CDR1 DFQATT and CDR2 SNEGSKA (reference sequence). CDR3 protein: CSGQSSGNTIYF. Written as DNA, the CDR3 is TGCAGTGGACAGAGCTCTGGAAACACCATATATTTT.

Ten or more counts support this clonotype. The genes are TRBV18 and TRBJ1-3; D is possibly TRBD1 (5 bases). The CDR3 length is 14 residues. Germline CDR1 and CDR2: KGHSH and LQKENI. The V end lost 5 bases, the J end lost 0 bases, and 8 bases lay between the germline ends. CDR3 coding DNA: TGTGCCAGCTCAAAGGACATCTCTGGAAACACCATATATTTT. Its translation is CASSKDISGNTIYF.

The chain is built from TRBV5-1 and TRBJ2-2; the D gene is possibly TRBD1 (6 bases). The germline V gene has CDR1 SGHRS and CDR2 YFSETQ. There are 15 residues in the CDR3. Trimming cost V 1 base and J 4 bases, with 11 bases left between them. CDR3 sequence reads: CASSLRDTSTGELFF. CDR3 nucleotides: TGCGCCAGCAGCTTGAGGGACACCAGCACCGGGGAGCTGTTTTTT.

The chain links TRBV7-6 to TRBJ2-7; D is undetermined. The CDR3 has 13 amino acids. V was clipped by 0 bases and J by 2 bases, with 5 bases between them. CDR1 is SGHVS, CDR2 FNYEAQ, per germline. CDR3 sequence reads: CASSLASTYEQYF. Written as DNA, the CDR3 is TGTGCCAGCAGCTTAGCAAGTACCTACGAGCAGTACTTC.

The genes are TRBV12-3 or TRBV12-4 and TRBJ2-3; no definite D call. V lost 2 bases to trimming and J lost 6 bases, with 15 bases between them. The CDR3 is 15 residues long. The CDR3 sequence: CASSLFVGPVDTQYF. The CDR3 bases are TGTGCCAGCAGTTTATTTGTGGGCCCTGTGGATACGCAGTATTTT.

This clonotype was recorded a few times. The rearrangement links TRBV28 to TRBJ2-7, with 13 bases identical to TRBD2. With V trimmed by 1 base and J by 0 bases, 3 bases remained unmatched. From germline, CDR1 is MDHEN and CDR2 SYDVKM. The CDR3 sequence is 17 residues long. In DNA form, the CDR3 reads TGTGCCAGCAGTTTATTGGGACTAGCGGGAAACTCCTACGAGCAGTACTTC. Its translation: CASSLLGLAGNSYEQYF. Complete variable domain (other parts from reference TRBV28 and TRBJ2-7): DVKVTQSSRYLVKRTGEKVFLECVQDMDHENMFWYRQDPGLGLRLIYFSYDVKMKEKGDIPEGYSVSREKKERFSLILESASTNQTSMYLCASSLLGLAGNSYEQYFGPGTRLTVT.

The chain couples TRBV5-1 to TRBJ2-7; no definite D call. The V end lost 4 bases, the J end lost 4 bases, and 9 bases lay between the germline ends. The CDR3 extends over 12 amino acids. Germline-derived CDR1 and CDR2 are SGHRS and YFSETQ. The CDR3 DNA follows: TGCGCCAGCAGCCCCGACACGTACGAGCAGTACTTC. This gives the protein CASSPDTYEQYF.

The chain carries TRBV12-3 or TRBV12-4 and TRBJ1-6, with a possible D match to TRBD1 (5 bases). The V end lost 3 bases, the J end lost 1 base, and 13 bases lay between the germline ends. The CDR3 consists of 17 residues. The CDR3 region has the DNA TGTGCCAGCAGTTTTATGTCCGCAGGGTCCTATAATTCACCCCTCCACTTT. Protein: CASSFMSAGSYNSPLHF.

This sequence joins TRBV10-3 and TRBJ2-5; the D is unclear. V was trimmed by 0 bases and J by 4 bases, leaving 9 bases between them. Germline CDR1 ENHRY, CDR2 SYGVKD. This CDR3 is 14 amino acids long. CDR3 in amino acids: CAISESRVGETQYF. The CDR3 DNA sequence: TGTGCCATCAGTGAGTCGAGAGTCGGAGAGACCCAGTACTTC.

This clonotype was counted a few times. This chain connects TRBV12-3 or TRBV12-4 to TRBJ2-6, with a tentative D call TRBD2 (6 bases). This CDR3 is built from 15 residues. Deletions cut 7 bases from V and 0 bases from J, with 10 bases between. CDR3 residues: CASTPGLSGANVLTF. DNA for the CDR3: TGTGCCAGCACCCCGGGACTCTCTGGGGCCAACGTCCTGACTTTC.

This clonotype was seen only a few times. DNA of the CDR3: TGTGCCAGTAGTTTCAGGGGGGCGAACACCGGGGAGCTGTTTTTT. Residues: CASSFRGANTGELFF. The rearrangement links TRBV19 to TRBJ2-2; tentative D call: TRBD1 (7 bases). CDR1 and CDR2 (germline): LNHDA, SQIVND (reference sequence). The CDR3 runs to 15 residues. Trimming left V 5 bases short and J 0 bases short, with 10 bases between.

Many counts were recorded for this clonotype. The CDR3 loop is CSVEPAGGYQETQYF. As DNA, the CDR3 is TGCAGCGTTGAGCCAGCGGGAGGGTACCAAGAGACCCAGTACTTC. This chain links TRBV29-1 with TRBJ2-5, with 10 positions matching TRBD2. J gave up 0 bases and V 3 bases, and 4 bases lay outside the gene matches. The CDR3 runs to 15 residues. Germline V lookup: CDR1 SQVTM, CDR2 ANQGSEA. The complete variable domain, with remaining parts taken from reference TRBV29-1 and TRBJ2-5, reads SAVISQKPSRDICQRGTSLTIQCQVDSQVTMMFWYRQQPGQSLTLIATANQGSEATYESGFVIDKFPISRPNLTFSTLTVSNMSPEDSSIYLCSVEPAGGYQETQYFGPGTRLLVL.

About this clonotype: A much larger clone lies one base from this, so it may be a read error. The CDR3 nucleotides read TGCGCCTGCAGCCAAGAGTCGTCAGCCAACTATGGCTACACCTTC. Translating it yields CACSQESSANYGYTF. The chain employs TRBV4-1 and TRBJ1-2, with unresolved D. Germline V gene data show CDR1 as MGHRA and CDR2 as YSYEKL. The CDR3 is made up of 15 amino acids.

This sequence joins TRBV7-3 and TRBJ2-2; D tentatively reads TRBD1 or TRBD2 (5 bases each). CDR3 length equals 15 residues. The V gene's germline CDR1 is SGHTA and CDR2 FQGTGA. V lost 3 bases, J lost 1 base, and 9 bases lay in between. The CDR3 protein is CASSFRGQNTGELFF. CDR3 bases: TGTGCCAGCAGCTTTCGGGGCCAGAACACCGGGGAGCTGTTTTTT.

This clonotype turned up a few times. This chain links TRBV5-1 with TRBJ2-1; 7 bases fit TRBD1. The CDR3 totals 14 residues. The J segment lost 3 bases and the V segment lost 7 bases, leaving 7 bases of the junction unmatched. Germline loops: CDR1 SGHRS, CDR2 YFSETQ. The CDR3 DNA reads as TGCGCCAGCCGAATCGGGGACAGCTACAATGAGCAGTTCTTC. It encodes CASRIGDSYNEQFF.

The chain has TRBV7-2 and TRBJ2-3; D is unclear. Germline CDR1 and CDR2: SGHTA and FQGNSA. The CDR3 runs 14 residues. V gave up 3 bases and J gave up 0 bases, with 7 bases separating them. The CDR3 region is CASSFLTSTDTQYF. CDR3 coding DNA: TGTGCCAGCAGCTTCCTCACTAGCACAGATACGCAGTATTTT.

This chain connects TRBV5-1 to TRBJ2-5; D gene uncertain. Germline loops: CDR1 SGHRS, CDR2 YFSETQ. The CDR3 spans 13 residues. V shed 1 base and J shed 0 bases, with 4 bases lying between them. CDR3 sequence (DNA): TGCGCCAGCAGCTTGTACCACCAAGAGACCCAGTACTTC. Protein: CASSLYHQETQYF.

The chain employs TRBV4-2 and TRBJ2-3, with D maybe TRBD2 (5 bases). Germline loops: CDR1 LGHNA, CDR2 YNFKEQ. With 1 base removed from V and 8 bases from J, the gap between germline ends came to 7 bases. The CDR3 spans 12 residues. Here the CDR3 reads CASSQVEVTQYF. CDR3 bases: TGTGCCAGCAGCCAAGTGGAGGTTACGCAGTATTTT.